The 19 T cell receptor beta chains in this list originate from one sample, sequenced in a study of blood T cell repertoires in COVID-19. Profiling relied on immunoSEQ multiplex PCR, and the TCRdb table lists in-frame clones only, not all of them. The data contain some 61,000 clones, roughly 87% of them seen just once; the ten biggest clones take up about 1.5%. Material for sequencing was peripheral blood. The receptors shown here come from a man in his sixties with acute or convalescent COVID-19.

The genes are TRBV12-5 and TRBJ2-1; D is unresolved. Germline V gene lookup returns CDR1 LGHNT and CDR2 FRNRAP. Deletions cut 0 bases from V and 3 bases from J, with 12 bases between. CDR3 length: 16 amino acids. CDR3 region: CASGLVQTLLYNEQFF. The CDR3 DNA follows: TGTGCTAGTGGTTTGGTACAGACCCTTCTCTACAATGAGCAGTTCTTC.

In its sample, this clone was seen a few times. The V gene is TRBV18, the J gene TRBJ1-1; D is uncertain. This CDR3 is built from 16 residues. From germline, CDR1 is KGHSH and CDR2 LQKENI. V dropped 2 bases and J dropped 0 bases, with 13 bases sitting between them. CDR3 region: CASSPSLRVMNTEAFF. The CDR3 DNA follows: TGTGCCAGCTCACCATCCCTCCGGGTAATGAACACTGAAGCTTTCTTT.

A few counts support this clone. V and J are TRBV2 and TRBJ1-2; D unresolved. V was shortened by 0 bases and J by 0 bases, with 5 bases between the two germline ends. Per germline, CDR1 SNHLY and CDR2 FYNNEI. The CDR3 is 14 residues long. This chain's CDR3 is CASSEAPANYGYTF. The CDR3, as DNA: TGTGCCAGCAGTGAAGCACCAGCTAACTATGGCTACACCTTC.

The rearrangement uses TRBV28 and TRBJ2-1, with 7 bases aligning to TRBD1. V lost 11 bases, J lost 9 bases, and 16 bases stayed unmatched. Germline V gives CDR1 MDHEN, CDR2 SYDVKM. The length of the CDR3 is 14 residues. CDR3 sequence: CAAGDSRLRVEQFF. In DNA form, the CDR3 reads TGTGCCGCCGGGGACAGTCGGTTGAGGGTTGAGCAGTTCTTC.

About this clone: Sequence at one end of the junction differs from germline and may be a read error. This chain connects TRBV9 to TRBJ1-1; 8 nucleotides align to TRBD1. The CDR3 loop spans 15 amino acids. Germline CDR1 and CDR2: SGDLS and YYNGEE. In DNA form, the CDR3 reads TGCGCCAGCAGCGCCCAGGGGGCGATTTACGCTGAAGCTTTCTTT. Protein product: CASSAQGAIYAEAFF.

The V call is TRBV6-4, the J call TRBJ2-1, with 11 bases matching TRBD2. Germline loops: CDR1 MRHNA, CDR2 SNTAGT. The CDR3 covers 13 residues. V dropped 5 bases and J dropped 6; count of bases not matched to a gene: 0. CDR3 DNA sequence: TGTGCCAGCAGTACTAGCGGGGGCAATGAGCAGTTCTTC. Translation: CASSTSGGNEQFF.

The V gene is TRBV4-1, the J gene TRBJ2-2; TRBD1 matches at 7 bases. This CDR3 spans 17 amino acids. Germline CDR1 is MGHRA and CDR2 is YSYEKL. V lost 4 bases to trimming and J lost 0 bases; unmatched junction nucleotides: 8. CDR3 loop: CASSRLPGQSNTGELFF. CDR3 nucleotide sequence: TGCGCCAGCAGCCGTCTACCGGGACAGTCGAACACCGGGGAGCTGTTTTTT.

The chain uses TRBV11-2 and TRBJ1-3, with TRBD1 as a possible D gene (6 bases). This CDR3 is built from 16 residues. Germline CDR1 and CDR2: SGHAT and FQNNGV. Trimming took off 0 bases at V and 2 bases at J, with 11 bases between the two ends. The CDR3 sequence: CASSLDTGKPGNTIYF. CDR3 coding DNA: TGTGCCAGCAGCTTAGATACAGGGAAACCTGGAAACACCATATATTTT.

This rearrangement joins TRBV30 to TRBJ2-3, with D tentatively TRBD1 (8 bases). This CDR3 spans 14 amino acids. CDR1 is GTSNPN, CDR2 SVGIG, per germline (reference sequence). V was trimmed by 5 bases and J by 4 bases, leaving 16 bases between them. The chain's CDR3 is CAWDTGGGSDTQYF. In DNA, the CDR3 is TGTGCCTGGGATACAGGGGGGGGCTCAGATACGCAGTATTTT. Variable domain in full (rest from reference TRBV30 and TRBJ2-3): SQTIHQWPATLVQPVGSPLSLECTVEGTSNPNLYWYRQAAGRGLQLLFYSVGIGQISSEVPQNLSASRPQDRQFILSSKKLLLSDSGFYLCAWDTGGGSDTQYFGPGTRLTVL.

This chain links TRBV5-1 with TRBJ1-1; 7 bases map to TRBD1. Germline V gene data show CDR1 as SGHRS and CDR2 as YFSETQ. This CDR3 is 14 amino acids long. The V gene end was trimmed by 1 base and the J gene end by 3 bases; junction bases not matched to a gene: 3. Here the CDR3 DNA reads TGCGCCAGCAGCTTGACAGGGGTGGACACTGAAGCTTTCTTT. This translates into CASSLTGVDTEAFF. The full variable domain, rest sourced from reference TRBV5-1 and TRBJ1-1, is KAGVTQTPRYLIKTRGQQVTLSCSPISGHRSVSWYQQTPGQGLQFLFEYFSETQRNKGNFPGRFSGRQFSNSRSEMNVSTLELGDSALYLCASSLTGVDTEAFFGQGTRLTVV.

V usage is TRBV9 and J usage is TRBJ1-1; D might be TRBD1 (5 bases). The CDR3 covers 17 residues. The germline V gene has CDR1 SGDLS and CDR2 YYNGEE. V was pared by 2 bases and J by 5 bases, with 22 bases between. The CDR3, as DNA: TGTGCCAGCAGCGTTACCCTGGACGGAGGAGGGACGACTGAAGCTTTCTTT. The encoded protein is CASSVTLDGGGTTEAFF.

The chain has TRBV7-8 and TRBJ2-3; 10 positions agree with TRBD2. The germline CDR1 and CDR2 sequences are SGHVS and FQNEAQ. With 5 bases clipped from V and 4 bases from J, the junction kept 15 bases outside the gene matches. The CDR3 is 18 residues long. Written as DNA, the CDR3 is TGTGCCAGCAGCCCGTCTAGCGGGGGCCAAGGGAGGCCAGATACGCAGTATTTT. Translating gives CASSPSSGGQGRPDTQYF.

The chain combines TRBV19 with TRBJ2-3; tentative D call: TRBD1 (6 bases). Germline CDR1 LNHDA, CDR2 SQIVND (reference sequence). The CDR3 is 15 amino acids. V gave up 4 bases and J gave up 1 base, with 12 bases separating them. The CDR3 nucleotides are TGTGCCAGTAGTAGCGACAGGTTTCGCACAGATACGCAGTATTTT. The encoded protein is CASSSDRFRTDTQYF. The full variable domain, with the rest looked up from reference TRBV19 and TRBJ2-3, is DGGITQSPKYLFRKEGQNVTLSCEQNLNHDAMYWYRQDPGQGLRLIYYSQIVNDFQKGDIAEGYSVSREKKESFPLTVTSAQKNPTAFYLCASSSDRFRTDTQYFGPGTRLTVL.

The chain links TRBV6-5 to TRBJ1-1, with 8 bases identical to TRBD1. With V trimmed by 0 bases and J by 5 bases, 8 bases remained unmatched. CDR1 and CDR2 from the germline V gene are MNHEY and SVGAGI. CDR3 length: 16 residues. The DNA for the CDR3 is TGTGCCAGCAGTTACTCAAACAGGGGGAGAAGGACTGAAGCTTTCTTT. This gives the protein CASSYSNRGRRTEAFF.

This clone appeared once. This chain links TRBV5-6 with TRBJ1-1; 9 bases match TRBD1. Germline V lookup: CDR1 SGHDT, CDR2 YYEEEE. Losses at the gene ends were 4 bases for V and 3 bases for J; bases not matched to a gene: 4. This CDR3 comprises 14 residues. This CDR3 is CASSTGQGDTEAFF. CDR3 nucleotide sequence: TGTGCCAGCAGCACGGGACAGGGTGACACTGAAGCTTTCTTT.

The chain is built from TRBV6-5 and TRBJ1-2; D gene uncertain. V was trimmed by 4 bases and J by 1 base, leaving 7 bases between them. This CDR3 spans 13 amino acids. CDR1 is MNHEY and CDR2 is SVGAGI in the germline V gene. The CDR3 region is CASSFSNNYGYTF. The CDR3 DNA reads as TGTGCCAGCAGTTTCTCTAATAACTATGGCTACACCTTC.

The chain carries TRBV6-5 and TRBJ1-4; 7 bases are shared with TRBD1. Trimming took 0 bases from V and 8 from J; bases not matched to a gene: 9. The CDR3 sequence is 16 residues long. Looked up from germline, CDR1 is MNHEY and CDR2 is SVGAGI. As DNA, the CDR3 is TGTGCCAGCAGTTACTCTCTTGGAGGGGGCAACGAAAAACTGTTTTTT. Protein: CASSYSLGGGNEKLFF.

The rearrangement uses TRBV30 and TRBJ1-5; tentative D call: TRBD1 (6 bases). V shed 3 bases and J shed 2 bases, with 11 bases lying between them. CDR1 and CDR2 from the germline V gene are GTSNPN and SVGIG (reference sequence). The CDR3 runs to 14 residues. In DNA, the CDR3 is TGTGCCTGGAGCACGGGGACACGCAATCAGCCCCAGCATTTT. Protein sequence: CAWSTGTRNQPQHF.

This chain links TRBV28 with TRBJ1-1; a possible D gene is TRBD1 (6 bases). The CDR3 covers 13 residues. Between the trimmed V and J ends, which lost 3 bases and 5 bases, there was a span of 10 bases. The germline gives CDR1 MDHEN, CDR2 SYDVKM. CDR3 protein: CASSFGQKTEAFF. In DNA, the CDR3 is TGTGCCAGCAGTTTTGGACAGAAAACTGAAGCTTTCTTT.